Listed below are T cell receptor beta chains from one sample, sequenced in a study of shared clonotypes between healthy human individuals. This table comes from immunoSEQ multiplex PCR, and its TCRdb copy is limited to in-frame clones, with some not included. The table has about 2.5 million clones, 85% to 95% seen once. Sequenced: naive CD4+ T cells from PBMCs. These receptors were obtained from a man younger than 35 in good health. Some clones in this sample may be carry-over from other donors' samples. CDR3s include the opening cysteine and the closing phenylalanine or tryptophan. Each record gives: clone size, V gene, J gene, D gene, CDR3 protein, CDR3 DNA. The D gene is left open where the match is weak. A clone size is listed for some rows: how often the clone was seen (once, few, many), or a class if it is expanded.

clone_size: NA
v_call: TRBV7-9
j_call: TRBJ2-1
d_call: TRBD2
cdr3_aa: CASSAAGVSYNEQFF
cdr3_nt: TGTGCCAGCAGCGCCGCGGGGGTCTCCTACAATGAGCAGTTCTTC

clone_size: NA
v_call: TRBV2
j_call: TRBJ1-2
d_call: NA
cdr3_aa: CASSTGVWDGYTF
cdr3_nt: TGTGCCAGCAGTACGGGGGTGTGGGATGGCTACACCTTC

clone_size: NA
v_call: TRBV7-7
j_call: TRBJ2-2
d_call: NA
cdr3_aa: CASSLVAGKSTGELFF
cdr3_nt: TGTGCCAGCAGCTTAGTTGCAGGGAAATCCACCGGGGAGCTGTTTTTT

clone_size: NA
v_call: TRBV25-1
j_call: TRBJ1-2
d_call: NA
cdr3_aa: CASSESGVHYGYTF
cdr3_nt: TGTGCCAGCAGTGAATCGGGCGTACACTATGGCTACACCTTC

clone_size: NA
v_call: TRBV5-4
j_call: TRBJ1-3
d_call: NA
cdr3_aa: CASSFNPSGNTIYF
cdr3_nt: TGTGCCAGCAGCTTCAATCCCTCTGGAAACACCATATATTTT

clone_size: NA
v_call: TRBV27
j_call: TRBJ2-7
d_call: NA
cdr3_aa: CASCPPGERYEQYF
cdr3_nt: TGTGCCAGCTGCCCCCCAGGAGAGAGATACGAGCAGTACTTC

clone_size: NA
v_call: TRBV2
j_call: TRBJ2-7
d_call: NA
cdr3_aa: CASRRAEKAYEQYF
cdr3_nt: TGTGCCAGCCGAAGGGCAGAGAAAGCCTACGAGCAGTACTTC

clone_size: NA
v_call: TRBV5-1
j_call: TRBJ1-5
d_call: NA
cdr3_aa: CASSLESGGGQPQHF
cdr3_nt: TGCGCCAGCAGCTTGGAGTCCGGGGGAGGTCAGCCCCAGCATTTT

clone_size: NA
v_call: TRBV14
j_call: TRBJ2-4
d_call: NA
cdr3_aa: CASSQPGANIQYF
cdr3_nt: TGTGCCAGCAGCCAACCAGGGGCGAACATTCAGTACTTC

clone_size: NA
v_call: TRBV7-9
j_call: TRBJ2-5
d_call: TRBD2
cdr3_aa: CASSLLAGGETQYF
cdr3_nt: TGTGCCAGCAGCTTACTAGCGGGGGGGGAGACCCAGTACTTC

clone_size: NA
v_call: TRBV2
j_call: TRBJ1-5
d_call: NA
cdr3_aa: CASRQGWGNQPQHF
cdr3_nt: TGTGCCAGCAGACAGGGTTGGGGCAATCAGCCCCAGCATTTT

clone_size: NA
v_call: TRBV19
j_call: TRBJ1-5
d_call: TRBD1
cdr3_aa: CASSSPGQGAGQPQHF
cdr3_nt: TGTGCCAGTAGTTCACCGGGACAGGGGGCTGGTCAGCCCCAGCATTTT

clone_size: NA
v_call: TRBV9
j_call: TRBJ2-7
d_call: NA
cdr3_aa: CASSVTGNSYEQYF
cdr3_nt: TGTGCCAGCAGCGTCACAGGGAACTCCTACGAGCAGTACTTC

clone_size: NA
v_call: TRBV7-2
j_call: TRBJ1-1
d_call: NA
cdr3_aa: CASSLGAANTEAFF
cdr3_nt: TGTGCCAGCAGCTTAGGAGCCGCGAACACTGAAGCTTTCTTT

clone_size: NA
v_call: TRBV4-2
j_call: TRBJ2-3
d_call: NA
cdr3_aa: CASSQESGRPADTQYF
cdr3_nt: TGTGCCAGCAGCCAAGAGTCTGGACGTCCTGCAGATACGCAGTATTTT

clone_size: NA
v_call: TRBV7-8
j_call: TRBJ2-2
d_call: NA
cdr3_aa: CASSLAPDIFTNTGELFF
cdr3_nt: TGTGCCAGCAGCTTAGCTCCAGACATCTTCACGAACACCGGGGAGCTGTTTTTT

clone_size: NA
v_call: TRBV2
j_call: TRBJ2-2
d_call: NA
cdr3_aa: CASSEVAGSTGELFF
cdr3_nt: TGTGCCAGCAGTGAAGTTGCCGGATCCACCGGGGAGCTGTTTTTT

clone_size: NA
v_call: TRBV5-1
j_call: TRBJ2-7
d_call: NA
cdr3_aa: CASSLQGIDEQYF
cdr3_nt: TGCGCCAGCAGCTTGCAGGGTATCGACGAGCAGTACTTC

clone_size: NA
v_call: TRBV5-8
j_call: TRBJ2-7
d_call: TRBD2
cdr3_aa: CASSWAASGSLYEQYF
cdr3_nt: TGTGCCAGCAGCTGGGCCGCTAGCGGGAGTCTATACGAGCAGTACTTC

clone_size: NA
v_call: TRBV28
j_call: TRBJ1-5
d_call: TRBD1
cdr3_aa: CASSSQDREIYSNQPQHF
cdr3_nt: TGTGCCAGCAGCTCCCAGGACAGGGAGATATATAGCAATCAGCCCCAGCATTTT

clone_size: NA
v_call: TRBV5-4
j_call: TRBJ2-7
d_call: TRBD2
cdr3_aa: CASRGGVSSYEQYF
cdr3_nt: TGTGCCAGCCGGGGGGGCGTTAGCTCCTACGAGCAGTACTTC

clone_size: NA
v_call: TRBV27
j_call: TRBJ2-3
d_call: TRBD1
cdr3_aa: CASRGDRVWSPRTDTQYF
cdr3_nt: TGTGCCAGCAGGGGAGACAGGGTATGGTCGCCACGCACAGATACGCAGTATTTT

clone_size: once
v_call: TRBV7-9
j_call: TRBJ2-1
d_call: TRBD2
cdr3_aa: CASSLRELGNEQFF
cdr3_nt: TGTGCCAGCAGCTTGCGGGAGCTGGGCAATGAGCAGTTCTTC

clone_size: once
v_call: TRBV7-9
j_call: TRBJ2-7
d_call: NA
cdr3_aa: CASSSLAGVGEQYF
cdr3_nt: TGTGCCAGCAGCTCACTTGCCGGGGTAGGGGAGCAGTACTTC

clone_size: NA
v_call: TRBV5-4
j_call: TRBJ2-2
d_call: NA
cdr3_aa: CASSLVAANTGELFF
cdr3_nt: TGTGCCAGCAGCTTGGTTGCCGCGAACACCGGGGAGCTGTTTTTT

clone_size: NA
v_call: TRBV14
j_call: TRBJ2-5
d_call: NA
cdr3_aa: CASSPRHSSSSGGGETQYF
cdr3_nt: TGTGCCAGCAGCCCCCGCCACTCTTCCTCTAGCGGAGGGGGGGAGACCCAGTACTTC

clone_size: NA
v_call: TRBV4-1
j_call: TRBJ2-3
d_call: TRBD1
cdr3_aa: CASSSSGQGVNADTQYF
cdr3_nt: TGCGCCAGCAGCTCCTCCGGACAGGGTGTTAACGCAGATACGCAGTATTTT

clone_size: once
v_call: TRBV29-1
j_call: TRBJ1-1
d_call: TRBD1
cdr3_aa: CSVGRQGLTEAFF
cdr3_nt: TGCAGCGTTGGAAGACAGGGTCTCACTGAAGCTTTCTTT

clone_size: NA
v_call: TRBV11-2
j_call: TRBJ1-1
d_call: TRBD1
cdr3_aa: CASSQGQGGGAFF
cdr3_nt: TGTGCCAGCAGCCAGGGACAGGGGGGTGGCGCTTTCTTT

clone_size: NA
v_call: TRBV5-8
j_call: TRBJ2-3
d_call: NA
cdr3_aa: CASSLKLAFTDTQYF
cdr3_nt: TGTGCCAGCAGCTTGAAACTAGCTTTCACAGATACGCAGTATTTT

clone_size: NA
v_call: TRBV5-4
j_call: TRBJ1-1
d_call: NA
cdr3_aa: CASSVDSLNTEAFF
cdr3_nt: TGTGCCAGCAGCGTGGACTCGCTGAACACTGAAGCTTTCTTT

clone_size: NA
v_call: TRBV2
j_call: TRBJ1-5
d_call: NA
cdr3_aa: CASSDTENQPQHF
cdr3_nt: TGTGCCAGCAGTGACACGGAGAATCAGCCCCAGCATTTT

clone_size: NA
v_call: TRBV28
j_call: TRBJ1-3
d_call: TRBD1
cdr3_aa: CASSSGQGRFSGNTIYF
cdr3_nt: TGTGCCAGCAGCTCAGGACAGGGGAGATTCTCTGGAAACACCATATATTTT

clone_size: NA
v_call: TRBV7-9
j_call: TRBJ2-2
d_call: NA
cdr3_aa: CASSSLRRISAAGELFF
cdr3_nt: TGTGCCAGCAGCTCCTTAAGACGTATTTCTGCAGCCGGGGAGCTGTTTTTT

clone_size: NA
v_call: TRBV7-2
j_call: TRBJ2-1
d_call: TRBD1
cdr3_aa: CASSFPGTGVNEQFF
cdr3_nt: TGTGCCAGCAGCTTTCCCGGGACAGGGGTCAATGAGCAGTTCTTC

clone_size: once
v_call: TRBV7-2
j_call: TRBJ2-1
d_call: NA
cdr3_aa: CASSLNGGVYNEQFF
cdr3_nt: TGTGCCAGCAGCTTAAACGGCGGTGTTTACAATGAGCAGTTCTTC

clone_size: NA
v_call: TRBV4-1
j_call: TRBJ2-5
d_call: TRBD2
cdr3_aa: CASSQDKVAGGPGETQYF
cdr3_nt: TGCGCCAGCAGCCAAGATAAGGTAGCGGGAGGGCCGGGGGAGACCCAGTACTTC

clone_size: NA
v_call: TRBV28
j_call: TRBJ2-7
d_call: TRBD1
cdr3_aa: CASSQAYRGLYEQYF
cdr3_nt: TGTGCCAGCAGCCAAGCCTACAGGGGGCTTTACGAGCAGTACTTC

clone_size: NA
v_call: TRBV4-2
j_call: TRBJ2-3
d_call: NA
cdr3_aa: CASSQTLFGTDTQYF
cdr3_nt: TGTGCCAGCAGCCAGACGCTGTTTGGCACAGATACGCAGTATTTT

clone_size: NA
v_call: TRBV7-8
j_call: TRBJ2-1
d_call: NA
cdr3_aa: CASSLGSPYNEQFF
cdr3_nt: TGTGCCAGCAGCTTAGGGAGTCCCTACAATGAGCAGTTCTTC

clone_size: NA
v_call: TRBV18
j_call: TRBJ2-7
d_call: TRBD1
cdr3_aa: CASSPPSLTGVAYEQYF
cdr3_nt: TGTGCCAGCTCACCACCATCTTTGACAGGGGTTGCCTACGAGCAGTACTTC

clone_size: NA
v_call: TRBV5-1
j_call: TRBJ2-7
d_call: NA
cdr3_aa: CASSWNRGPSSYEQYF
cdr3_nt: TGCGCCAGCAGCTGGAACCGGGGCCCTAGCTCCTACGAGCAGTACTTC

clone_size: NA
v_call: TRBV28
j_call: TRBJ2-1
d_call: NA
cdr3_aa: CASSPITYEQFF
cdr3_nt: TGTGCCAGCAGTCCGATAACGTATGAGCAGTTCTTC

clone_size: NA
v_call: TRBV19
j_call: TRBJ1-3
d_call: NA
cdr3_aa: CASRSERLAGNTIYF
cdr3_nt: TGTGCCAGTAGGTCAGAGCGCCTAGCTGGAAACACCATATATTTT

clone_size: NA
v_call: TRBV18
j_call: TRBJ2-7
d_call: TRBD1
cdr3_aa: CASSLTGTGRTYEQYF
cdr3_nt: TGTGCCAGCTCCCTCACCGGGACAGGGCGAACCTACGAGCAGTACTTC

clone_size: NA
v_call: TRBV27
j_call: TRBJ1-5
d_call: NA
cdr3_aa: CASIPREINQPQHF
cdr3_nt: TGTGCCAGCATTCCGAGGGAGATCAATCAGCCCCAGCATTTT

clone_size: NA
v_call: TRBV7-2
j_call: TRBJ1-2
d_call: NA
cdr3_aa: CASSLWDDGYTF
cdr3_nt: TGTGCCAGCAGCTTATGGGACGATGGCTACACCTTC

clone_size: NA
v_call: TRBV2
j_call: TRBJ2-5
d_call: NA
cdr3_aa: CASSYDRWRYF
cdr3_nt: TGTGCCAGCAGTTATGACAGATGGAGGTACTTC

clone_size: NA
v_call: TRBV13
j_call: TRBJ2-7
d_call: NA
cdr3_aa: CASSLTRSSYEQYF
cdr3_nt: TGTGCCAGCAGCTTAACAAGGAGCTCCTACGAGCAGTACTTC